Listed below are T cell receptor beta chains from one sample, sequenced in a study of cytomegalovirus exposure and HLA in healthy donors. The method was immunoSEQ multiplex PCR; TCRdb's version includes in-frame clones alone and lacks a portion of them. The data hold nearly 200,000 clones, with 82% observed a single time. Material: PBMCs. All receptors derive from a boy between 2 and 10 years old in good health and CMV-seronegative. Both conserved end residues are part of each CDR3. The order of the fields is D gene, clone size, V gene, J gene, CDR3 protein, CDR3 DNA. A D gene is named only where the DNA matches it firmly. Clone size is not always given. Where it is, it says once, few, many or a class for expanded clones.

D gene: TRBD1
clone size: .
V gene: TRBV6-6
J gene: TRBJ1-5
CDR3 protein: CASREQGGYQPQHF
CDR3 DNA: TGTGCCAGCAGGGAACAGGGGGGCTACCAGCCCCAGCATTTT

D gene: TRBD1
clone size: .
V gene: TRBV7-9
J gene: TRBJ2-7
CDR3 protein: CASSFGQGAGNEQYF
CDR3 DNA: TGTGCCAGCAGCTTTGGACAGGGGGCGGGAAACGAGCAGTACTTC

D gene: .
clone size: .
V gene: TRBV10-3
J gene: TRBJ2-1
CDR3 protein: CAIRTVWVGAYNEQFF
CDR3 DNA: TGTGCCATCAGGACGGTCTGGGTGGGGGCTTACAATGAGCAGTTCTTC

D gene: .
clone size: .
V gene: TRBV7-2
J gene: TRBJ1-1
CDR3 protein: CASTQSYGGYTEAFF
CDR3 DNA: TGTGCCAGCACCCAATCATACGGAGGTTACACTGAAGCTTTCTTT

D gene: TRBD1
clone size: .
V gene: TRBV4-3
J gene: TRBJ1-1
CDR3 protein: CASSPQGAVTEAFF
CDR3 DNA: TGCGCCAGCAGCCCACAGGGGGCTGTGACTGAAGCTTTCTTT

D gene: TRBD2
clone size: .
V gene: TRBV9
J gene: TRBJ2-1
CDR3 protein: CASSRSSGGAYNEQFF
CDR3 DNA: TGTGCCAGCAGCCGGTCTAGCGGGGGAGCCTACAATGAGCAGTTCTTC

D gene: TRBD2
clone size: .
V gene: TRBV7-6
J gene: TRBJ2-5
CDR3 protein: CASSTQAGGPVRETQYF
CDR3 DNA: TGTGCCAGCAGCACTCAAGCGGGGGGGCCGGTCCGAGAGACCCAGTACTTC

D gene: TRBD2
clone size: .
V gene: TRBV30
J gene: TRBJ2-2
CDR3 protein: CAWSFGLAGRTGELFF
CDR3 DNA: TGTGCCTGGAGTTTCGGACTAGCGGGAAGGACCGGGGAGCTGTTTTTT

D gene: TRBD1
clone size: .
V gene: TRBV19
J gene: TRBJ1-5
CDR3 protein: CASSMAGGWGSNQPQHF
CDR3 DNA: TGTGCCAGTAGTATGGCAGGGGGCTGGGGTAGCAATCAGCCCCAGCATTTT

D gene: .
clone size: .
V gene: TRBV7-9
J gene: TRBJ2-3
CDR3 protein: CASSLDEGTDTQYF
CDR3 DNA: TGTGCCAGCAGCTTAGATGAGGGCACAGATACGCAGTATTTT

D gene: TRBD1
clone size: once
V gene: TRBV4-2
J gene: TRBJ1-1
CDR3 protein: CASSQDSGQGIAFF
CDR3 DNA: TGTGCCAGCAGCCAAGATAGTGGACAGGGGATCGCTTTCTTT